This T cell receptor beta chain was captured by sequencing in a study of T-cell reconstitution after alpha-beta-depleted transplantation in children. This clonotype has a count of ten or more. A TCRbeta library incorporating unique molecular identifiers was prepared. A single record per CDR3 protein comes from TCRdb applying MiXCR to the PCR reads. The repertoire holds 400,000 to 500,000 distinct CDR3 sequences, with approximately 10% as singletons. Trimming removed 4 bases from V and 8 bases from J; junction bases left unmatched: 4. Looked up from germline, CDR1 is KGHSH and CDR2 is LQKENI. This CDR3 comprises 12 residues.

This chain joins TRBV18 and TRBJ1-1, with 7 bases lining up with TRBD1. This receptor was obtained from a human donor who donated a stem cell graft to a child with acute myeloid leukemia. Sequencing used PBMCs from the stem cell graft donor, obtained from the stem cell graft. CDR3 sequence: CASSQTGLEAFF. CDR3 bases: TGTGCCAGCTCACAGACAGGGCTCGAAGCTTTCTTT.